Each of the 15 T cell receptor beta chains below was sequenced from the same sample in a study of neoadjuvant anti-PD-1 for oral cavity cancer. Assay: immunoSEQ multiplex PCR; the TCRdb copy retains only in-frame clones and omits some. The sample consists of more than 25,000 clones, approximately 80% of them appearing once. Time point here: after neoadjuvant nivolumab, at surgical resection. The sample here was PBMCs, taken after nivolumab (anti-PD-1) treatment. The receptor set was obtained from a person aged 35-79 years with oral cavity squamous cell carcinoma.

This clone came up a few times. The chain recombines TRBV5-4 with TRBJ1-2; D perhaps matches TRBD1 (5 bases). This CDR3 comprises 12 residues. Germline V gene data show CDR1 as SGHNT and CDR2 as YYREEE (reference sequence). The V end lost 9 bases, the J end lost 4 bases, and 13 bases lay between the germline ends. CDR3 DNA sequence: TGTGCCATAATGCAGGGAGGCTATGGCTACACCTTC. It yields the protein CAIMQGGYGYTF. The entire variable domain, with the rest obtained from reference TRBV5-4 and TRBJ1-2, is as follows: ETGVTQSPTHLIKTRGQQVTLRCSSQSGHNTVSWYQQALGQGPQFIFQYYREEENGRGNFPPRFSGLQFPNYSSELNVNALELDDSALYLCAIMQGGYGYTFGSGTRLTVV.

J is TRBJ2-1 and V is TRBV15; D gene ambiguous. Germline V lookup: CDR1 LNHNV, CDR2 YYDKDF (reference sequence). V lost 0 bases and J 2 bases, leaving 8 bases between the germline ends. CDR3 size: 15 residues. The CDR3 coding sequence is TGTGCCACCAGCAGAGATCGGGCTACCTACAATGAGCAGTTCTTC. This sequence encodes CATSRDRATYNEQFF.

This rearrangement joins TRBV9 to TRBJ2-3; D remains ambiguous. CDR1 and CDR2 (germline): SGDLS, YYNGEE. This CDR3 is 12 amino acids long. Trimming removed 3 bases from V and 4 bases from J, with 6 bases in between. This CDR3 reads CASSGLADTQYF. CDR3 in DNA: TGTGCCAGCAGCGGCCTGGCAGATACGCAGTATTTT.

The rearrangement links TRBV4-3 to TRBJ1-3, with TRBD1 matching over 7 bases. The CDR3 loop spans 16 amino acids. Trimming removed 0 bases from V and 2 bases from J; junction bases left unmatched: 4. Germline CDR1 and CDR2: LGHNA and YSLEER. This CDR3 reads CASSQDLDRAGNTIYF. The CDR3 DNA reads TGCGCCAGCAGCCAAGATCTCGACAGGGCTGGAAACACCATATATTTT.

The CDR3 region has the DNA TGTGCCAGCAGCTTGGCTGGGTGGGCAAATACGCAGTATTTT. This encodes CASSLAGWANTQYF. The rearrangement joins TRBV5-4 to TRBJ2-3; no firm D call. The CDR3 is 14 amino acids. Looked up from germline, CDR1 is SGHNT and CDR2 is YYREEE (reference sequence). The V end was cut by 0 bases, the J end by 7 bases, with 12 bases between.

This chain links TRBV2 with TRBJ2-7; D is ambiguous. Germline values: CDR1 SNHLY, CDR2 FYNNEI. CDR3 length: 14 amino acids. V lost 5 bases and J 3 bases, leaving 14 bases between the germline ends. Written as DNA, the CDR3 is TGTGCCAGCAGTCGAAGCTCTTTAAACTACGAGCAGTACTTC. Its protein is CASSRSSLNYEQYF.

The chain joins TRBV11-2 to TRBJ1-5; no reliable D call. Deletions cut 5 bases from V and 3 bases from J, with 8 bases between. This CDR3 contains 13 residues. Germline CDR1 and CDR2: SGHAT and FQNNGV. CDR3 in amino acids: CASSAGINQPQHF. CDR3 DNA: TGTGCCAGCAGCGCCGGGATCAATCAGCCCCAGCATTTT.

This clone has a handful of counts. V gene TRBV30 combines with J gene TRBJ1-1; D gene ambiguous. Trimming removed 2 bases at V and 1 base at J, with 11 bases between. The CDR3 extends over 14 amino acids. Germline-derived CDR1 and CDR2 are GTSNPN and SVGIG (reference sequence). The CDR3 region is CAWSTPVRNTEAFF. The CDR3 bases are TGTGCCTGGAGTACTCCAGTCCGGAACACTGAAGCTTTCTTT.

J is TRBJ2-1 and V is TRBV5-1, with D perhaps TRBD2 (6 bases). The CDR3 extends over 14 amino acids. Trimming cost V 4 bases and J 2 bases, with 10 bases left between them. Per the germline V gene, CDR1 is SGHRS and CDR2 is YFSETQ. The CDR3 sequence: CASSLRGPYNEQFF. DNA for the CDR3: TGCGCCAGCAGCCTGCGGGGACCCTACAATGAGCAGTTCTTC.

This clone was seen a handful of times. The J gene is TRBJ1-1, the V gene TRBV30; D gene unclear. The V gene lost 4 bases and the J gene lost 3 bases, with 12 bases spanning the gap. This CDR3 contains 13 residues. Germline CDR1 reads GTSNPN; CDR2 reads SVGIG (reference sequence). The DNA of the CDR3 is TGTGCCTGGAATCGCGTGTATTACACTGAAGCTTTCTTT. Protein product: CAWNRVYYTEAFF.

The genes are TRBV14 and TRBJ2-5; perhaps TRBD1 as D (6 bases). V was shortened by 0 bases and J by 5 bases, with 10 bases between the two germline ends. CDR1 SGHDN and CDR2 FVKESK come from the germline V gene. CDR3 length: 14 residues. The CDR3 sequence: CASSQEQGWETQYF. In DNA form, the CDR3 reads TGTGCCAGCAGCCAAGAGCAGGGGTGGGAGACCCAGTACTTC.

This rearrangement joins TRBV28 to TRBJ2-7, with D unresolved. CDR3 length: 14 amino acids. Trimming stripped 2 bases from V and 9 bases from J, with 17 bases between. Germline V gene data show CDR1 as MDHEN and CDR2 as SYDVKM. The CDR3 sequence is CASSLRSQNTRQYF. CDR3 nucleotides: TGTGCCAGCAGTTTACGGTCCCAGAATACGAGGCAGTACTTC.

The chain has TRBV4-3 and TRBJ1-3; no definite D call. CDR3 size: 13 residues. The germline V gene has CDR1 LGHNA and CDR2 YSLEER. The V and J ends lost 0 bases and 8 bases respectively, with 8 bases between them. In DNA, the CDR3 is TGCGCCAGCAGCCAAGATATCTCCTACACCATATATTTT. Protein: CASSQDISYTIYF.

The J gene is TRBJ2-2, the V gene TRBV27; TRBD1 matches 7 bases. The junction had 2 bases not matched to a gene; V was cut back by 6 bases and J by 1 base. CDR3 size: 14 residues. Per germline, CDR1 MNHEY and CDR2 SMNVEV (reference sequence). CDR3 nucleotides: TGTGCCAGCAGGAGGGGGCGGAACACCGGGGAGCTGTTTTTT. The encoded protein is CASRRGRNTGELFF.

Only one count was recorded for this clone. This chain uses TRBV27 with TRBJ1-5, with D possibly matching TRBD1 (6 bases). The germline gives CDR1 MNHEY, CDR2 SMNVEV (reference sequence). The CDR3 is 14 amino acids. Trimming removed 5 bases at V and 11 bases at J, with 19 bases between. The CDR3 region has the DNA TGTGCCAGCAGTCCACAACAGGGTTTAGGAGCCCAGCATTTT. Amino acids: CASSPQQGLGAQHF.